Sequencing of this T cell receptor beta chain was carried out in a study of blood T cells in healthy people across ages (dated by TCRdb to between 2014 and 2017). The study in broad terms: In model experiments, template switching captured about one uniquely barcoded TCR beta cDNA molecule for every two T cells. Four age groups were formed from the donors: young (average roughly 15 years), middle-aged (around 41), aged (62) and long-lived (roughly 81). For two donors (one aged 18 to 30 and one aged 80 or older), the study analyzed two additional independent replicas of 1 million unique cDNA reads from the same blood draw. To avoid experimental bias, donors of different ages were spread randomly across the sequencing lanes. Using deep sequencing normalized with unique cDNA molecular identifiers, the study measured how TCR beta repertoire diversity changes with age. General findings and caveats noted by the study authors: Total diversity estimates from one million sequenced T cells were considered lower bounds and underestimates. There was a strong correlation between observed TCR beta diversity and the percentage of naive T cells measured by flow cytometry. Donor CMV infection status was unknown, potentially confounding age-related changes in expanded clonotypes. Bulk unsorted PBMC profiling prevented conclusive comparison of naive and antigen-experienced compartments. The long-lived group showed more naive CD4+ T cells, fewer expanded clones and increased TCR diversity than the aged group, suggesting age selection. As age increased, observed TCR beta diversity per million T cells dropped in a roughly linear way, and a significant reduction was already evident by age around 41.

Its CDR3 holds 13 amino acids, cysteine through phenylalanine. Left in the record is the CDR3 DNA by itself, 39 bases read in frame from the first base. A distance of 11 bases separates the germline ends of V and J, which lose 7 bases and 2 bases respectively. The library was prepared using 5' RACE. Sequencing was performed on an Illumina HiSeq 2500. A second roughly 6 to 12 cycle PCR used a sample-barcoded 5' primer and a J-beta primer mix. A unique molecular identifier was introduced onto each TCR beta cDNA molecule by a template-switch 5' adaptor carrying 12 random nucleotides. Each sample yielded at least 3 million CDR3-containing paired-end reads. All of the RNA was converted into first-strand cDNA using the Mint cDNA synthesis kit, with a TRBC-specific oligonucleotide serving as the primer. Following uracil-DNA glycosylase treatment, all cDNA underwent a first 18-cycle PCR with the universal primers M1SS and BC2_uni_R. Per the source publication's procedure: For normalization, 1 million high-quality reads were randomly selected from each sample, with every read carrying a distinct molecular identifier. Instead of being binned into consensus sequences, reads that shared molecular identifiers were thrown out. MiTCR, set to a Q25 quality threshold and the strictest error-elimination algorithm, was used for CDR3 identification, clonotype clustering and error correction. A nonparametric unseen species model using Euler transformation provided a lower-bound estimate of total TCR beta diversity. TCRdb took the public reads, trimmed them with fastp at Q25, ran MiXCR for clone calling and kept in-frame beta chains. Duplicate CDR3 protein sequences are folded into a single record with the most common DNA and genes. The V and J calls follow TCRdb's processing rather than the paper's. Recorded for this sample are over 1,500,000 distinct CDR3 sequences; around half of them occurred a single time. The ten top clones hold less than 2.5% of the sample.

The roughly 39 donors, aged about 6 to 100 years, were systemically healthy Caucasian individuals from Russia. Ten milliliters of peripheral blood were collected from each donor into EDTA-treated Vacutainer tubes. Ficoll-Paque density-gradient centrifugation was used to isolate PBMCs, with at least 7 million obtained per sample. Total RNA, at least 5.5 micrograms per sample, was extracted from PBMCs with Trizol reagent. The percentages of naive CD45RAhigh/CD27high T cells were determined by flow cytometry on a PBMC aliquot from every donor. This clonotype was picked up a small number of times. No cognate antigen has been identified for it. No much larger clonotype is one base removed from it; base qualities were not supplied.

The chain is encoded by TRBV12-3 or TRBV12-4 joined to TRBJ2-5; a weak D assignment points to TRBD1 (5 bases agree). The specimen was blood. This TCR derives from a woman aged 40 to 55 in good health. The CDR3 here reads CASTLTEQETQYF. The DNA is as follows: TGTGCCAGCACTCTGACAGAACAAGAGACCCAGTACTTC.